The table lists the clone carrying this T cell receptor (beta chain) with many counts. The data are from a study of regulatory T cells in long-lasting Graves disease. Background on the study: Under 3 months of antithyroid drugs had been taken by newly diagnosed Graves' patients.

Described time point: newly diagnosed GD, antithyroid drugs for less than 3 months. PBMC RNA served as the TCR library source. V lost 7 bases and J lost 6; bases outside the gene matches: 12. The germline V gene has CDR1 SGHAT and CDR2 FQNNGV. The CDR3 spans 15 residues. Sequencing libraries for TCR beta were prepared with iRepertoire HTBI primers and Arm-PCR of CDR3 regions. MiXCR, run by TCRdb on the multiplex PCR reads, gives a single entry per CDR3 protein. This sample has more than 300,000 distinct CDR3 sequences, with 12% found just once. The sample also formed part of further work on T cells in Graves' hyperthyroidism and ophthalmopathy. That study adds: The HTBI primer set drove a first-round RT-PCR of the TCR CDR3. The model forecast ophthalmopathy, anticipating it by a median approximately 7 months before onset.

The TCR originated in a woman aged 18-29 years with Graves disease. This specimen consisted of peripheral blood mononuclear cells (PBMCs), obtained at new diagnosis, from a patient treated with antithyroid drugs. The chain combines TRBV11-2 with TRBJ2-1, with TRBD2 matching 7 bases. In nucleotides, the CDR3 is TGTGCCAGCAACCGCCGGCTAGCGGCCCCCAATGAGCAGTTCTTC. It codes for CASNRRLAAPNEQFF.